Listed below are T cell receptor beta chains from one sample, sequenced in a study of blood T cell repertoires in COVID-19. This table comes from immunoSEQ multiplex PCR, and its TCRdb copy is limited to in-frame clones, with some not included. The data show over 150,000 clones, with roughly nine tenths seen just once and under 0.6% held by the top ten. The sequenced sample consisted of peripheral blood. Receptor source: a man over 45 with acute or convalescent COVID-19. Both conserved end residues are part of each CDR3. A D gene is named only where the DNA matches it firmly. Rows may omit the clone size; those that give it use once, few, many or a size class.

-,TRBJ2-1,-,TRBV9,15,CASSVARGPYNEQFF,TGTGCCAGCAGCGTAGCCAGGGGTCCTTACAATGAGCAGTTCTTC
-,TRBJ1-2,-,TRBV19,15,CASSITWDTNYGYTF,TGTGCCAGTAGCATTACTTGGGACACTAACTATGGCTACACCTTC
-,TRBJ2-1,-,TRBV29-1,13,CSAPGQGNNEQFF,TGCAGCGCCCCGGGACAAGGAAACAATGAGCAGTTCTTC
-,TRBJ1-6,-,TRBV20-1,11,CSPDKAAFLHF,TGCAGTCCAGATAAGGCAGCGTTCCTCCACTTT
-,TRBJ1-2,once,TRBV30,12,CAWSVPPGGYTF,TGTGCCTGGAGTGTACCCCCGGGGGGCTACACCTTC
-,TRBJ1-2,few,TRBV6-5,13,CASSYSREYGYTF,TGTGCCAGCAGTTACTCGAGAGAGTATGGCTACACCTTC
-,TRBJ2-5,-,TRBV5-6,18,CASSVAPRQGGYGETQYF,TGTGCCAGCAGCGTGGCCCCCCGACAGGGAGGTTACGGGGAGACCCAGTACTTC
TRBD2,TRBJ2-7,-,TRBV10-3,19,CAISVWQAGRRGSYYEQYF,TGTGCCATCAGTGTGTGGCAAGCGGGGCGCCGGGGCTCCTACTACGAGCAGTACTTC
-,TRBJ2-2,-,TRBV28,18,CASSLPRPGHARTGELFF,TGTGCCAGCAGCCTCCCCCGACCTGGACATGCTCGCACCGGGGAGCTGTTTTTT
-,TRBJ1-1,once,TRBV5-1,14,CASSYGGMGTEAFF,TGCGCCAGCAGCTATGGGGGCATGGGCACTGAAGCTTTCTTT